This T cell receptor (beta chain) was obtained from a study of T cells in Graves' hyperthyroidism and ophthalmopathy. Whole-study findings and limits: Ophthalmopathy, as predicted by the model, came a median roughly 6.8 months after the prediction.

With regard to this clonotype: Its antigen is as yet unknown.

The hyperthyroidism was newly diagnosed and had lasted under 2 months; the patients were aged 18 to 65. PBMCs were sourced from approximately 10 ml fresh peripheral blood. RNA transcripts gave rise to amplified TCR beta CDR3 regions. RT-PCR in the first round (using the HTBI primer set) targeted the TCR CDR3. TCRdb fed the multiplex PCR reads into MiXCR, producing one record per CDR3 protein. Of under 650,000 distinct CDR3 sequences detected, roughly 16% appear once; the ten largest clones hold 3% to 4.5%. The V end lost 2 bases, the J end lost 5 bases, and 10 bases lay between the germline ends. The CDR3 loop spans 13 amino acids. The germline V gene encodes CDR1 SGHRS and CDR2 YFSETQ.

V and J are TRBV5-1 and TRBJ1-2, with a weak D call TRBD1 (5 bases). This receptor was obtained from a woman in her twenties or thirties with Graves' hyperthyroidism. The sequenced sample consisted of blood. CDR3 in DNA: TGCGCCAGCAGCTTTGACAGTTCGTATGGCTACACCTTC. Its translation: CASSFDSSYGYTF.